This T cell receptor (beta chain) was identified during a study of cytomegalovirus exposure and HLA in healthy donors (dated by TCRdb to 2016 to 2017). For context, the study as a whole: According to an earlier analysis of several hundred of the donors, some 170 million T cells yielded some 120 million unique TCR beta sequences and 276 Gb of sequence data. Approximately 330 gigabases of sequencing data and around 80 million unique TCR sequences made up an early release that covered several hundred HLA-typed donors. Of the roughly 410 genotyped donors, less than 85% were placed in the genetic ancestry cluster associated with self-reported Caucasian donors. Rather than using new phenotypic data, the later analysis identified candidate immune exposures from TCR beta sequences and from how often those sequences occurred across donors. To predict cytomegalovirus infection status, the study combined high-throughput TCR immunosequencing, statistical association of individual TCRs with disease status, and machine learning. Donor age, sex, ethnicity and CMV serostatus were compiled together with the repertoire data. In addition to the first cohort of roughly 670 subjects, a separate validation cohort of about 120 different subjects was used. HLA typing covered class I and class II loci at four-digit resolution. A later genetic analysis used genome-wide SNP genotypes for about 65% of the 666 donors, treating that subset as a discovery cohort. Every repertoire in the discovery cohort had been generated on one and the same sequencing platform. The T cell repertoires of 666 subjects were profiled by immunosequencing and related to cytomegalovirus serostatus. The study aimed to test whether cataloging public T cell receptors could reveal signatures of past pathogen exposure. In a later analysis, previously published TCR beta repertoires from several hundred donors were re-analyzed and high-resolution HLA genotyping was added so that TCR occurrence patterns could be studied. The number of donors typed differed by locus, with about 620-630 for A, B, C, DRB1 and DQB1, 522 for DQA1, 600 to 610 for DPA1, and some 440 for DPB1. To decide whether each TCR beta V gene segment behaved as functional or pseudogenic, an earlier analysis of 587 of the donors relied on high-throughput TCR beta sequencing. Because of strong linkage in the cohort, roughly five DR-DQ haplotypes were treated as single units for association and clustering. Across 300 to 400 genotyped donors of the cohort, an average of roughly 250,000 unique TCR beta nucleotide sequences per donor were sequenced, and 15% to 20% of those sequences were non-productive.

Libraries came from the immunoSEQ multiplex PCR assay. For the multiplex PCR, a mixture combining 60 forward primers for TCR Vbeta segments and 13 reverse primers for TCR Jbeta segments was used. The CDR3 region of rearranged TCR beta genes was amplified from genomic DNA with a multiplex PCR assay. On the Illumina HiSeq System, the amplified TCR beta libraries were sequenced as 87-base-pair reads. The original methods were these. In a later analysis, some 80 million unique TCR beta chains were counted across the approximately 620 repertoires, and around 11 million of these chains were shared by at least two donors. Raw reads were error-corrected and collapsed into unique sequences by a nearest-neighbor algorithm in which closely related sequences were merged to remove PCR and sequencing errors. To assign V, D and J gene segments, CDR3 sequences were aligned to IMGT reference sequences. For a sequence to be retained, a match of at least six nucleotides to both a V gene segment and a J gene segment was required. A rearrangement was called productive if the CDR3 had no stop codons and remained in frame with V and J, and every other rearrangement was called non-productive. CDR3 was defined by IMGT convention, running from the second conserved V-encoded cysteine to the conserved J-encoded phenylalanine. Sequences without an unambiguous match to a single V gene segment were excluded from the earlier analysis of a few hundred of the donors. In an earlier analysis of about 590 of the donors, a V segment was called functional when productive rearrangements were above 56.7%, and segregating when the standard deviation between donors exceeded 5%. A statistical classification framework was built for diagnosing cytomegalovirus status from the catalog of TCR beta chain sequences. A later analysis assigned V and J genes by comparing TCR nucleotide sequences with IMGT/GENE-DB human TR gene sequences. Using the TCRdist pipeline, a later analysis assigned CDR3 sequences along with most-parsimonious VDJ recombination scenarios. In a later analysis, each TCR beta chain was defined by its CDR3 amino acid sequence together with its V-gene family, and reads lacking a unique V-gene family were excluded. To address suspected cross-contamination and a sequencing artifact, a later analysis removed a few hundred highly shared, low-generation-probability nucleotide sequences. A later analysis calculated a clonal expansion index for each public chain from normalized within-repertoire ranks of inferred template counts. A later analysis computed generation probabilities with a VDJ recombination model fitted to out-of-frame rearrangements, and checked the results against IGoR. A later analysis scored TCR-TCR, TCR-HLA and TCR-CMV co-occurrence with hypergeometric tests, applying a repertoire-size bias correction to TCR pairs. False discovery rates were estimated in a later analysis by permuting HLA or CMV assignments 20 times. In a later analysis, co-occurring TCRs were grouped using DBSCAN, and TCRdist sequence similarity was added for clustering within HLA-allele-positive subsets. Repertoires with fewer than 30,000 or more than 120,000 public chains, plus five repertoires with anomalous nucleotide sharing, were excluded from co-occurrence clustering. As stored in TCRdb, this immuneACCESS dataset retains in-frame rearrangements with V and J assigned. A fraction of the clones does not appear; measured against another copy, unresolved V genes explain less than half of the discrepancy, and the remainder lacks a known reason. V and J calls and clone size come straight from that table; D and trimming were deduced from the DNA. Counted in this sample were 150,000 to 200,000 clones; about 79% of them appeared once. About 2.3% of the sample lies in the top ten.

Details on this clone: Its antigen specificity is not known. There are no base qualities to consult, and no much larger clone falls within one base.

The cohort consisted of 650 to 700 healthy bone marrow donors. All cohort members were sampled while nominally healthy, although unrecorded immune exposures were likely present. The donor was CMV seronegative and was included in the group of a few hundred seronegative cohort members. Every donor gave a peripheral blood sample, and the peripheral blood mononuclear cells from that sample were used for TCR beta sequencing. The Qiagen DNeasy Blood Extraction Kit was used to extract genomic DNA from the blood cell samples. What the study reported, not specific to this receptor: A later genetic analysis reported fewer N-insertions in productive TCRs among donors in an Asian-associated ancestry cluster than the approximately 700-donor mean. The classifier was reported to diagnose cytomegalovirus status with high specificity and sensitivity in both the original and validation cohorts. A further reported finding was that TCR beta sequences accurately predicted the HLA-A and HLA-B alleles for most subjects in the first cohort. Immune exposure information for the cohort was limited to CMV serostatus. A later analysis found that TCR association rates varied across HLA loci, with DRB1 alleles showing the most associated TCRs and HLA-C alleles the fewest. The study gave a list of around 170 TCR beta chains associated with cytomegalovirus. Three of the identified cytomegalovirus-associated TCR beta chains were confirmed in vitro to be specific for cytomegalovirus antigens. A cluster of highly shared sequence variants was judged likely to represent a technical artifact of the sequencing pipeline. In a later analysis, HLA-associated TCR beta chains showed more clonal expansion and lower generation probabilities than non-associated chains that were equally common. In a later analysis, several top co-occurrence clusters were reported to appear linked to parvovirus B19, influenza, CMV and Epstein-Barr virus. When HLA alleles, especially DR and DQ, strongly co-occurred, TCR associations were difficult to assign to individual alleles. Some IMGT-functional V segments, including TRBV6-2 and TRBV6-3, could not be told apart with the 87-base-pair reads, so those segments were excluded. In an earlier analysis of approximately 590 of the donors, most TCR beta V segments appeared in productive rearrangements about 87% or about 30% of the time, broadly matching IMGT annotations. In this cohort, only TCR beta chains were sequenced, and detectable features were limited by the absence of alpha or paired-chain data. While some public TCRs were present in many individuals, most TCR sequences turned up only very rarely across donors. In a later genetic analysis, a missense DCLRE1C variant was associated with V-gene and J-gene trimming of TCR beta chains, and the association was replicated in an independent cohort. Because HLA typing was missing for some donors at each locus, association tests included only the typed subset. Presence/absence analyses assumed roughly uniform sequencing depth across donors, an assumption that may not hold. The authors suggested that the approach could potentially be extended to other disease states and immunological phenotypes. In a later analysis, some 18,000 TCR beta sequences were associated with specific HLA alleles at a false discovery rate of 0.05. Correlated functional status among segregating V segments might be attributable to linkage disequilibrium, but an unknown experimental factor could not be ruled out. In a later analysis, most CMV-associated TCR beta chains were found to appear HLA-restricted, with HLA associations seemingly driven largely by CMV exposure. About 15 rarely observed V segments, including chromosome 9 orphons, were excluded from the earlier analysis of about 600 of the donors because counts were too low.

Per the germline V gene, SGHTA is the CDR1 and FQGTGA is the CDR2. V sheds 5 bases and J sheds 2 bases, leaving 15 bases between their ends. Taken from cysteine to phenylalanine, the CDR3 has 15 residues. The sequence is cut down to CDR3 DNA, 45 bases in frame from base 1. This chain joins TRBV7-3 to TRBJ1-1; 6 matching bases give a weak D call of TRBD1. The TCR was taken from a woman aged 45-65 years in good health and CMV-seronegative. Sequenced sample: PBMCs. The CDR3 region reads CASSPQGDVNTEAFF. The bases are TGTGCCAGCAGCCCACAGGGCGACGTTAACACTGAAGCTTTCTTT.